This passage covers 27 T cell receptor beta chains from one sample sequenced in a study of blood T cell repertoires in COVID-19. Here immunoSEQ multiplex PCR was the method, and the copy in TCRdb shows in-frame clones only, minus some. The sample has about 210,000 clones, 81% seen once. The specimen was PBMCs or T cells enriched from blood (not recorded which). The source is a woman aged 45-65 years with acute COVID-19.

The chain joins TRBV7-9 to TRBJ2-7; 7 nucleotides match TRBD1. V lost 4 bases to trimming and J lost 5 bases; unmatched junction nucleotides: 11. The germline V gene encodes CDR1 SEHNR and CDR2 FQNEAQ (reference sequence). The CDR3 runs 15 residues. The CDR3: CASSSMTGFRNEQYF. CDR3 bases: TGTGCCAGCAGCTCTATGACAGGGTTTCGTAACGAGCAGTACTTC.

The CDR3, as DNA: TGCAGCGAGGCTACAGGGTGGGCTGGAAACACCATATATTTT. Its protein is CSEATGWAGNTIYF. The chain recombines TRBV29-1 with TRBJ1-3; tentatively, D is TRBD1 (6 bases). V gave up 7 bases and J gave up 2 bases, with 15 bases separating them. The CDR3 covers 14 residues. Germline CDR1 and CDR2: SQVTM and ANQGSEA.

The CDR3 sequence: CASSLAVSGANVLTF. CDR3 DNA: TGCGCCAGCAGCTTGGCGGTTTCTGGGGCCAACGTCCTGACTTTC. The rearrangement uses TRBV5-1 and TRBJ2-6; D is uncertain. CDR1 SGHRS and CDR2 YFSETQ come from the germline V gene. The CDR3 totals 15 residues. V lost 0 bases and J 1 base, leaving 5 bases between the germline ends.

This clone was counted a single time. The chain is built from TRBV13 and TRBJ2-7; D is perhaps TRBD2 (6 bases). The ends were cut back, 2 bases at V and 5 bases at J, with 13 bases in the middle. CDR1 and CDR2 (germline): PRHDT, FYEKMQ (reference sequence). CDR3 length: 14 amino acids. CDR3 sequence reads: CASSLRPGGNEQYF. CDR3 nucleotides: TGTGCCAGCAGCTTACGCCCAGGAGGGAACGAGCAGTACTTC.

This clone was seen a single time. The chain recombines TRBV6-5 with TRBJ2-7; D is unclear. Trimming removed 2 bases from V and 4 bases from J, with 12 bases in between. This CDR3 has 14 amino acids. CDR1 and CDR2 (germline): MNHEY, SVGAGI. CDR3 region: CASSYKPGPYEQYF. CDR3 nucleotides: TGTGCCAGCAGTTACAAGCCGGGTCCATACGAGCAGTACTTC.

The chain has TRBV7-6 and TRBJ2-1, with TRBD2 matching over 9 bases. Germline CDR1 SGHVS, CDR2 FNYEAQ. Trimming at V came to 2 bases and at J to 6 bases, leaving 8 bases not matched to a gene. The CDR3 sequence is 16 residues long. CDR3 protein: CASSLSASGASNEQFF. The CDR3 bases are TGTGCCAGCAGCTTAAGTGCTAGCGGGGCTTCCAATGAGCAGTTCTTC.

This clone was picked up one time. The chain joins TRBV11-3 to TRBJ2-7; no clear D. The length of the CDR3 is 13 residues. From germline, CDR1 is SGHNT and CDR2 YENEEA. V shed 7 bases and J shed 1 base, with 11 bases lying between them. The CDR3 region has the DNA TGTGCCAGCACGGAACAGCTTTCCTACGAGCAGTACTTC. Protein sequence: CASTEQLSYEQYF.

Only one count was recorded for this clone. This chain joins TRBV30 and TRBJ2-3; the D is unclear. CDR3 length equals 12 residues. CDR1 GTSNPN and CDR2 SVGIG come from the germline V gene (reference sequence). Trimming removed 3 bases from V and 6 bases from J, with 10 bases in between. CDR3 in DNA: TGTGCCTGGAGCCTTCTCGGGGATACGCAGTATTTT. This codes for CAWSLLGDTQYF.

The chain couples TRBV10-1 to TRBJ1-6; 10 nucleotides align to TRBD1. This CDR3 spans 15 amino acids. V lost 0 bases to trimming and J lost 13 bases; unmatched junction nucleotides: 6. The germline V gene encodes CDR1 WNHNN and CDR2 SYGVQD (reference sequence). CDR3 DNA: TGCGCCAGCAGTGAGTCCGGGGACAGGGGTTTTCCCCTCCACTTT. It codes for CASSESGDRGFPLHF.

CDR3 in amino acids: CASSESNRGYTF. The CDR3 DNA is TGCGCCAGCAGTGAGTCGAACAGAGGCTACACCTTC. The chain uses TRBV10-2 and TRBJ1-2; D not certain. The CDR3 extends over 12 amino acids. Between the trimmed V and J ends, which lost 0 bases and 8 bases, there was a span of 7 bases. The germline V gene has CDR1 WSHSY and CDR2 SAAADI.

The chain uses TRBV19 and TRBJ2-2; 9 nucleotides match TRBD2. Per germline, CDR1 LNHDA and CDR2 SQIVND (reference sequence). The V and J ends lost 5 bases and 4 bases, in that order; junction bases with no gene match: 5. The CDR3 spans 15 residues. CDR3 in amino acids: CASSPRTSVTGELFF. In DNA, the CDR3 is TGTGCCAGTAGTCCCCGGACTAGCGTCACCGGGGAGCTGTTTTTT.

The chain carries TRBV11-2 and TRBJ1-5; 7 bases line up with TRBD1. Germline assignment: CDR1 SGHAT and CDR2 FQNNGV. The J segment lost 10 bases and the V segment lost 0 bases, leaving 9 bases of the junction unmatched. The CDR3 covers 15 residues. This chain's CDR3 is CASSLEGGVIGPQHF. DNA of the CDR3: TGTGCCAGCAGCTTAGAAGGGGGCGTAATAGGTCCCCAGCATTTT.

The chain employs TRBV3-1 (or the pseudogene TRBV3-2) and TRBJ1-4, with TRBD1 identical over 8 bases. The CDR3 length is 15 residues. CDR1 and CDR2 from the germline V gene are LGHDT and YNNKEL (reference sequence). Trimming cost V 0 bases and J 8 bases; bases outside gene matches: 5. The CDR3 nucleotides are TGTGCCAGCAGCCAAGAGGGCAGGGGGCTGGAAAAACTGTTTTTT. Its protein product is CASSQEGRGLEKLFF.

This sequence joins TRBV19 and TRBJ1-2, with TRBD1 identical over 9 bases. V lost 0 bases to trimming and J lost 4 bases; unmatched junction nucleotides: 9. CDR1 is LNHDA and CDR2 is SQIVND in the germline V gene (reference sequence). This CDR3 is 17 amino acids long. The CDR3 loop reads CASSIDPGTGPGYGYTF. CDR3 DNA sequence: TGTGCCAGTAGTATAGACCCCGGGACAGGGCCTGGCTATGGCTACACCTTC. The full variable domain, its missing parts supplied by reference TRBV19 and TRBJ1-2, is DGGITQSPKYLFRKEGQNVTLSCEQNLNHDAMYWYRQDPGQGLRLIYYSQIVNDFQKGDIAEGYSVSREKKESFPLTVTSAQKNPTAFYLCASSIDPGTGPGYGYTFGSGTRLTVV.

V gene TRBV7-2 combines with J gene TRBJ2-7, with a weak D call TRBD2 (5 bases). The CDR3 is made up of 15 amino acids. CDR1 is SGHTA, CDR2 FQGNSA, per germline. V shed 4 bases and J shed 3 bases, with 16 bases lying between them. CDR3 amino acids: CASSSYRGPGYEQYF. Written as DNA, the CDR3 is TGTGCCAGCAGCTCCTATCGGGGTCCTGGCTACGAGCAGTACTTC.

The gene calls are TRBV6-2 or TRBV6-3 and TRBJ2-1, with 13 bases matching TRBD2. The V and J ends lost 5 bases and 4 bases, in that order; junction bases with no gene match: 5. Germline V CDR1 and CDR2: MNHEY, SVGEGT. The CDR3 is made up of 16 amino acids. CDR3 DNA sequence: TGTGCCAGCAGTACGGGGACTAGCGGGACTTACAATGAGCAGTTCTTC. Its translation is CASSTGTSGTYNEQFF.

The rearrangement links TRBV14 to TRBJ2-1; D perhaps matches TRBD2 (6 bases). The germline V gene has CDR1 SGHDN and CDR2 FVKESK. Trimming removed 0 bases at V and 7 bases at J, with 22 bases between. This CDR3 region has 18 residues. CDR3 protein: CASSQERSGRGFGNEQFF. CDR3 coding DNA: TGTGCCAGCAGCCAAGAACGTAGCGGCCGCGGGTTTGGTAATGAGCAGTTCTTC.

The chain couples TRBV19 to TRBJ1-1, with TRBD1 as a possible D gene (5 bases). The CDR3 is 13 residues long. V lost 1 base and J 8 bases, leaving 11 bases between the germline ends. CDR1 is LNHDA and CDR2 is SQIVND in the germline V gene (reference sequence). CDR3 amino acids: CASSIVRGAEAFF. The CDR3 DNA sequence: TGTGCCAGTAGTATAGTAAGGGGCGCAGAAGCTTTCTTT.

This chain's CDR3 is CASSYSGQRLEAFF. CDR3 sequence (DNA): TGTGCCAGCAGTTACTCGGGACAGAGACTTGAAGCTTTCTTT. The chain carries TRBV6-2 or TRBV6-3 and TRBJ1-1, with 7 bases that match TRBD1. V was pared by 0 bases and J by 7 bases, with 5 bases of the junction left unmatched. Germline V gene sequence: CDR1 MNHEY, CDR2 SVGEGT. This CDR3 region has 14 residues.

This chain joins TRBV27 and TRBJ2-1; 7 bases are shared with TRBD1. The length of the CDR3 is 13 residues. J lost 16 bases, V lost 2 bases, and 11 bases had no gene match. Germline CDR1 reads MNHEY; CDR2 reads SMNVEV (reference sequence). Here the CDR3 reads CASSLNDRAALFF. The CDR3 coding sequence is TGTGCCAGCAGTTTAAATGACAGGGCGGCCCTATTCTTC.

The CDR3 loop is CASSPVLGPAYEQYF. In DNA form, the CDR3 reads TGTGCCAGCAGCCCAGTTTTGGGCCCAGCCTACGAGCAGTACTTC. The J gene is TRBJ2-7, the V gene TRBV7-9; D not resolved. CDR1 SEHNR and CDR2 FQNEAQ come from the germline V gene (reference sequence). The CDR3 has 15 amino acids. V lost 5 bases, J lost 2 bases, and 16 bases lay in between. Combining the CDR3 with reference TRBV7-9 and TRBJ2-7 gives the whole variable domain DTGVSQNPRHKITKRGQNVTFRCDPISEHNRLYWYRQTLGQGPEFLTYFQNEAQLEKSRLLSDRFSAERPKGSFSTLEIQRTEQGDSAMYLCASSPVLGPAYEQYFGPGTRLTVT.

V is TRBV27 and J is TRBJ2-7; 12 bases match TRBD1. After removal of 6 bases from V and 1 base from J, the junction contained 4 bases not matched to a gene. The CDR3 covers 15 residues. Germline V CDR1 and CDR2: MNHEY, SMNVEV (reference sequence). The CDR3 coding sequence is TGTGCCAGCAGGGGGACAGGGGGCGCGTCCTACGAGCAGTACTTC. Protein: CASRGTGGASYEQYF.

This clone was seen a few times. The V gene is TRBV25-1, the J gene TRBJ1-5; 9 bases align to TRBD1. Per germline, CDR1 MGHDK and CDR2 SYGVNS. V was clipped by 2 bases and J by 6 bases; unmatched bases: 5. The CDR3 loop spans 15 amino acids. The CDR3 region has the DNA TGTGCCAGCAGTGAAGCTACAGGGGGCTCTCAGCCCCAGCATTTT. This translates into CASSEATGGSQPQHF.

The chain combines TRBV7-8 with TRBJ2-5; the match to TRBD2 covers 10 bases. CDR3 length: 16 residues. Germline CDR1 and CDR2: SGHVS and FQNEAQ. V shed 3 bases, J shed 5 bases, and the junction held 9 bases outside the gene matches. CDR3 loop: CASSFKAGGPLETQYF. In nucleotides, the CDR3 is TGTGCCAGCAGCTTTAAAGCGGGAGGGCCCTTGGAGACCCAGTACTTC. The complete variable domain, with remaining parts taken from reference TRBV7-8 and TRBJ2-5, reads GAGVSQSPRYKVAKRGQDVALRCDPISGHVSLFWYQQALGQGPEFLTYFQNEAQLDKSGLPSDRFFAERPEGSVSTLKIQRTQQEDSAVYLCASSFKAGGPLETQYFGPGTRLLVL.

This clone appeared a few times. V is TRBV6-8 and J is TRBJ2-2, with 10 bases lining up with TRBD2. The trim removed 4 bases at V and 1 base at J, leaving 9 bases unmatched. The germline V gene encodes CDR1 MNHGY and CDR2 SAAAGT. This CDR3 region has 18 residues. The CDR3 DNA follows: TGTGCCAGCAGTTTCCCCCTTTTAGCGGGAGGGAACACCGGGGAGCTGTTTTTT. Its protein product is CASSFPLLAGGNTGELFF.

This clone appeared a few times. The genes are TRBV19 and TRBJ2-6; 8 nucleotides align to TRBD2. The CDR3 is 18 amino acids. The V segment lost 8 bases and the J segment 1 base; nucleotides outside the gene matches: 13. Germline V gene lookup returns CDR1 LNHDA and CDR2 SQIVND (reference sequence). DNA for the CDR3: TGTGCCAGTTCATTATTGGCGGGAGGAGCGTCTGGGGCCAACGTCCTGACTTTC. Translation gives CASSLLAGGASGANVLTF.

CDR3 protein: CASSLAADTTDTQYF. The CDR3 coding sequence is TGCGCCAGCAGCTTGGCCGCTGACACAACAGATACGCAGTATTTT. The chain couples TRBV5-1 to TRBJ2-3; D is uncertain. Germline assignment: CDR1 SGHRS and CDR2 YFSETQ. Trimming took 0 bases from V and 3 from J, leaving 11 bases between them. The CDR3 runs 15 residues.